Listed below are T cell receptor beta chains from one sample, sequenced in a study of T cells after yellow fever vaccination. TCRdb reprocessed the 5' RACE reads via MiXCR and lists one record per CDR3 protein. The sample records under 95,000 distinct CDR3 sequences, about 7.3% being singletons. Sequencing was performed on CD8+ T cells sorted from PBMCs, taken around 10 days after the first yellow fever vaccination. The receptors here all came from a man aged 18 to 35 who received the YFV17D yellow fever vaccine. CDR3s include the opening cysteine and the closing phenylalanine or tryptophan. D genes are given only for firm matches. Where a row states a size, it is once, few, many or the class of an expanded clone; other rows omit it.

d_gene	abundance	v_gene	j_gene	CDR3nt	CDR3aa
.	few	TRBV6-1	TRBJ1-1	TGTGCCAGCAGTCAAGTTCAGAACACTGAAGCTTTCTTT	CASSQVQNTEAFF
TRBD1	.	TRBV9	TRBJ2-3	TGTGCCAGCAGCGCCACCGGGACAGGGGAGGCAGATACGCAGTATTTT	CASSATGTGEADTQYF
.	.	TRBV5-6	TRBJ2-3	TGTGCCAGCAGCAGGGGGCGGGACTTCTACACAGATACGCAGTATTTT	CASSRGRDFYTDTQYF
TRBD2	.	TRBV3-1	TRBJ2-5	TGTGCCAGCAGCCAAGCGACGGGGGGAGGAGGAGAGACCCAGTACTTC	CASSQATGGGGETQYF
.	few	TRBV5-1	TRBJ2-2	TGCGCCAGCAGCTGGCCGGTCGGCGGGGAGCTGTTTTTT	CASSWPVGGELFF
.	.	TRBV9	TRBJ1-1	TGTGCCAGCAGCGTAGTATTCAGCGACTCATTGAACACTGAAGCTTTCTTT	CASSVVFSDSLNTEAFF
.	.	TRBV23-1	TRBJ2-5	TGCGCCAGCAGTCAAGGACACCCTCCGGAGGCCCAGTACTTC	CASSQGHPPEAQYF
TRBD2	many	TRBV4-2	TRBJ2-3	TGTGCCAGCAGCCAAGATCAGGGACTAGGCGCAGATACGCAGTATTTT	CASSQDQGLGADTQYF
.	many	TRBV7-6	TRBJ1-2	TGTGCCAGCAGCTTATTGACATCAGCTAACTATGGCTACACCTTC	CASSLLTSANYGYTF
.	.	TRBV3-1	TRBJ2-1	TGTGCCACCAGCCAGGCCCAGGATAACCTCATTAGTTACAATGAGCAGTTCTTC	CATSQAQDNLISYNEQFF